This T cell receptor beta chain was sequenced for a study of blood T cells in healthy people across ages. Alongside a J-beta primer mix, a sample-barcoded 5' primer served in a second PCR lasting roughly 7 to 11 cycles. From the 5' RACE reads, TCRdb called clonotypes with MiXCR, one entry per CDR3 protein. The sample carries about 1.7 million distinct CDR3 sequences, 28% recorded once. CDR3 size: 14 residues. From germline, CDR1 is MDHEN and CDR2 SYDVKM. V was shortened by 6 bases and J by 6 bases, with 12 bases between the two germline ends. Material: blood. The rearrangement links TRBV28 to TRBJ1-6; D is possibly TRBD1 (6 bases). The source of this sequence is a woman in her twenties or thirties in good health. Here the CDR3 DNA reads TGTGCCAGCAGAGAACAGGGACCTAATTCACCCCTCCACTTT. It codes for CASREQGPNSPLHF.